This record concerns one TCR beta chain sequence. As yet, its antigen is unknown. The assay was immunoSEQ multiplex PCR, and TCRdb's table has in-frame clones only and misses some. Here the sample spans 70,000 to 95,000 clones, roughly 90% being singletons. The data stem from a study of T cell responses to AZD1222 COVID-19 vaccine. Findings of the study overall: In a largely white British group with more females than males, clonal diversity was possibly underestimated.

The sample here was peripheral blood, taken 28 days after the second AZD1222 dose. The receptor's source is an adult who received the AZD1222 COVID-19 vaccine.

CDR3 coding DNA: TGTGCCAGCAGCCGGCACCGGGGGTCCTCCTCGTCCTACGAGCAGTACTTC. Protein product: CASSRHRGSSSSYEQYF. The chain carries TRBV7-2 and TRBJ2-7, with D possibly being TRBD2 (6 bases). The germline V gene has CDR1 SGHTA and CDR2 FQGNSA. CDR3 length: 17 amino acids. The germline V and J ends were trimmed by 5 bases and 1 base, with 21 bases remaining between them.